The clone carrying this T cell receptor (beta chain) was picked up many times. Its antigen remains unidentified. The trim removed 3 bases at V and 1 base at J, leaving 4 bases unmatched. CDR3 size: 17 residues. Per germline, CDR1 SGHAT and CDR2 FQNNGV. As to time point: persistent/refractory GD, antithyroid drugs over 5 years with positive TRAb. Generation of the TCR library employed RNA extracted from PBMCs. According to the study, TCR beta libraries were built with iRepertoire HTBI primers and CDR3-region Arm-PCR. TCRdb analysed the multiplex PCR reads with MiXCR anew, one entry per CDR3 protein. Among around 300,000 distinct CDR3 sequences listed, 20% to 25% were seen once. These data are taken from a study of regulatory T cells in long-lasting Graves disease. Points from the study as a whole: Between persistent patients, 2,500 to 3,500 public clonotypes were shared, exceeding the approximately 900 shared between new patients.

The J gene is TRBJ2-2, the V gene TRBV11-2; 11 bases line up with TRBD2. This receptor was taken from a female donor with Graves disease. The sample in question was peripheral blood mononuclear cells (PBMCs), obtained when the disease was refractory, from a patient treated with antithyroid drugs. The CDR3 loop reads CASSFTGLAGNTGELFF. CDR3 DNA: TGTGCCAGCAGCTTTACCGGACTAGCGGGGAACACCGGGGAGCTGTTTTTT.